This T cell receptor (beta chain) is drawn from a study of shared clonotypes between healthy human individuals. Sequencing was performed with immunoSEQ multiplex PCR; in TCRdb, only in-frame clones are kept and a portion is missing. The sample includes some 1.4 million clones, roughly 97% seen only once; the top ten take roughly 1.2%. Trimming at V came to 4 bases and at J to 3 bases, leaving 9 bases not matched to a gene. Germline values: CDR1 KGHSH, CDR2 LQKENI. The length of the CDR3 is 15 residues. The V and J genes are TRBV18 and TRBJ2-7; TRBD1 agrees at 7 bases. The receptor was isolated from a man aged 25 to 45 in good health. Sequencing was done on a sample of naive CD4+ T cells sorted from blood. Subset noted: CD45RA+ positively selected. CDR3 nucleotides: TGTGCCAGCTCACAGGAACAGGGGATCAACTACGAGCAGTACTTC. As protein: CASSQEQGINYEQYF.